The 21 T cell receptor beta chains given below trace back to one sample, sequenced in a study of molecular identifiers for immune sequencing clone quantification. In TCRdb, the PCR reads were re-called with MiXCR into one record per CDR3 protein. The sample lists about 630,000 distinct CDR3 sequences; 25% were seen once. The sequenced material came from naive CD8+ T cells from blood, with Jurkat cell RNA spiked in. Subset here: FACS-sorted CD8+CD4-CCR7+CD45RA+ naive T cells. Receptors originate from a human donor in good health. Some libraries in this study had Jurkat cell RNA spiked in.

This clonotype was counted at least ten times. This chain joins TRBV7-9 and TRBJ2-6; a weak D match, TRBD2 (5 bases). Germline-derived CDR1 and CDR2 are SEHNR and FQNEAQ (reference sequence). The V gene lost 1 base and the J gene lost 0 bases, with 10 bases spanning the gap. This CDR3 has 17 amino acids. In nucleotides, the CDR3 is TGTGCCAGCAGCTTAGGCCTCACTAGCTCTGGGGCCAACGTCCTGACTTTC. As protein: CASSLGLTSSGANVLTF.

This clonotype was recorded many times. The chain is built from TRBV7-9 and TRBJ1-3, with D tentatively TRBD1 (5 bases). The CDR3 runs to 17 residues. CDR1 and CDR2 from the germline V gene are SEHNR and FQNEAQ (reference sequence). V dropped 7 bases and J dropped 2 bases, with 21 bases sitting between them. CDR3 in amino acids: CASTPGRGRDAGNTIYF. Written as DNA, the CDR3 is TGTGCCAGCACCCCGGGGAGAGGCAGGGATGCTGGAAACACCATATATTTT. The variable domain in full, with the rest retrieved from reference TRBV7-9 and TRBJ1-3, is DTGVSQNPRHKITKRGQNVTFRCDPISEHNRLYWYRQTLGQGPEFLTYFQNEAQLEKSRLLSDRFSAERPKGSFSTLEIQRTEQGDSAMYLCASTPGRGRDAGNTIYFGEGSWLTVV.

This clonotype has only a few counts. The chain employs TRBV12-3 or TRBV12-4 and TRBJ2-3; D gene uncertain. V was trimmed by 2 bases and J by 2 bases, leaving 11 bases between them. This CDR3 comprises 15 residues. CDR3 residues: CASSLLISPTDTQYF. The CDR3, as DNA: TGTGCCAGCAGTTTACTCATTTCACCCACAGATACGCAGTATTTT.

This clonotype was picked up many times. The V gene is TRBV5-1, the J gene TRBJ1-2; a weak D match, TRBD1 (6 bases). This CDR3 is built from 17 residues. Germline CDR1 SGHRS, CDR2 YFSETQ. V gave up 3 bases and J gave up 2 bases, with 20 bases separating them. Here the CDR3 DNA reads TGCGCCAGCAGCTCCGCTTCTTTCGGGACAATGAACTATGGCTACACCTTC. It translates to CASSSASFGTMNYGYTF.

This clonotype has only a few counts. This CDR3 is CASRPAGGLRSQPQHF. The CDR3 DNA follows: TGTGCCAGCAGGCCGGCGGGGGGGCTGCGGAGCCAGCCCCAGCATTTT. The J gene is TRBJ1-5, the V gene TRBV2, with TRBD1 as a possible D gene (6 bases). This CDR3 spans 16 amino acids. Germline CDR1 and CDR2: SNHLY and FYNNEI. The V and J ends lost 6 bases and 7 bases respectively, with 22 bases between them. Variable domain in full (rest from reference TRBV2 and TRBJ1-5): EPEVTQTPSHQVTQMGQEVILRCVPISNHLYFYWYRQILGQKVEFLVSFYNNEISEKSEIFDDQFSVERPDGSNFTLKIRSTKLEDSAMYFCASRPAGGLRSQPQHFGDGTRLSIL.

The genes are TRBV27 and TRBJ2-7; tentatively, D is TRBD2 (6 bases). This CDR3 contains 15 residues. V was pared by 3 bases and J by 1 base, with 13 bases between. Germline V gene data show CDR1 as MNHEY and CDR2 as SMNVEV (reference sequence). In DNA form, the CDR3 reads TGTGCCAGCAGTTTTTCCGGGGGAATTTCCTACGAGCAGTACTTC. This gives the protein CASSFSGGISYEQYF.

This clonotype was seen ten or more times. The chain combines TRBV4-1 with TRBJ2-1, with no clear D. V was shortened by 5 bases and J by 8 bases, with 7 bases between the two germline ends. There are 11 residues in the CDR3. CDR1 is MGHRA, CDR2 YSYEKL, per germline. The CDR3 DNA reads TGCGCCAGCAGCAGCGCGGATGAGCAGTTCTTC. Amino acid sequence: CASSSADEQFF.

This clonotype turned up a few times. The rearrangement links TRBV6-6 to TRBJ2-3, with 9 bases identical to TRBD2. Germline V gene data show CDR1 as MNHNY and CDR2 as SVGAGI (reference sequence). This CDR3 region has 19 residues. V shed 0 bases, J shed 2 bases, and the junction held 12 bases outside the gene matches. The CDR3 sequence: CASSYSASGTLGATDTQYF. In DNA form, the CDR3 reads TGTGCCAGCAGTTACTCGGCTAGCGGGACCCTAGGGGCCACAGATACGCAGTATTTT.

The DNA for the CDR3 is TGTGCCAGCAGCTTGGTATGGGACGGGACCGGGGAGCTGTTTTTT. As protein: CASSLVWDGTGELFF. The gene calls are TRBV5-6 and TRBJ2-2, with D possibly called TRBD1 or TRBD2 (5 bases each). Germline CDR1 is SGHDT and CDR2 is YYEEEE. Between the trimmed V and J ends, which lost 0 bases and 5 bases, there was a span of 11 bases. The CDR3 length is 15 residues.

The chain joins TRBV19 to TRBJ2-2, with TRBD1 matching 8 bases. The V and J ends lost 11 bases and 0 bases, in that order; junction bases with no gene match: 5. The length of the CDR3 is 14 residues. Per the germline V gene, CDR1 is LNHDA and CDR2 is SQIVND (reference sequence). CDR3 amino acids: CASGQAANTGELFF. CDR3 coding DNA: TGTGCCTCGGGACAGGCCGCGAACACCGGGGAGCTGTTTTTT.

This clonotype was detected only once. This may arise from a read error, as a much more abundant clone is one base away. The conserved phenylalanine or tryptophan normally closing the CDR3 is absent here, so this likely arose from a read error. This chain connects TRBV5-6 to TRBJ2-3; D remains ambiguous. This CDR3 has 14 amino acids. V was shortened by 2 bases and J by 1 base, with 8 bases between the two germline ends. Germline V gene sequence: CDR1 SGHDT, CDR2 YYEEEE. The CDR3 spells CASSFEWGTDTQYL. The CDR3 nucleotides are TGTGCCAGCAGCTTTGAATGGGGCACAGATACGCAGTATTTA.

This clonotype was picked up a small number of times. The rearrangement links TRBV9 to TRBJ2-1; D is uncertain. V shed 0 bases and J shed 0 bases, with 7 bases lying between them. Germline V lookup: CDR1 SGDLS, CDR2 YYNGEE. The CDR3 has 15 residues. The DNA of the CDR3 is TGTGCCAGCAGCGTAGAACTCAGCTCCTACAATGAGCAGTTCTTC. This sequence encodes CASSVELSSYNEQFF. Complete variable domain (other parts from reference TRBV9 and TRBJ2-1): DSGVTQTPKHLITATGQRVTLRCSPRSGDLSVYWYQQSLDQGLQFLIQYYNGEERAKGNILERFSAQQFPDLHSELNLSSLELGDSALYFCASSVELSSYNEQFFGPGTRLTVL.

Worth noting for this clonotype: A much larger clone is a single base away; this may be a read error. CDR3 region: CSAIADGFLGPEQCF. The CDR3 region has the DNA TGCAGCGCCATAGCTGACGGCTTTCTCGGCCCCGAGCAGTGCTTC. The chain combines TRBV29-1 with TRBJ2-7, with no clear D. The CDR3 covers 15 residues. The germline CDR1 and CDR2 sequences are SQVTM and ANQGSEA.

This clonotype was picked up a small number of times. The chain links TRBV7-3 to TRBJ2-7; 7 bases line up with TRBD2. After removal of 5 bases from V and 5 bases from J, the junction contained 9 bases not matched to a gene. Germline loops: CDR1 SGHTA, CDR2 FQGTGA. The CDR3 length is 14 residues. The CDR3 bases are TGTGCCAGCAGCCCCGGGGACTATGACGACGAGCAGTACTTC. It is translated as CASSPGDYDDEQYF.

The J gene is TRBJ1-1, the V gene TRBV2, with 7 bases fitting TRBD1. CDR3 length: 14 amino acids. Germline trimming cut 6 bases from V and 9 bases from J; bases unmatched to any gene: 13. From germline, CDR1 is SNHLY and CDR2 FYNNEI. The CDR3 spells CASRDGTELSKAFF. The CDR3, as DNA: TGTGCCAGCAGAGACGGGACAGAGCTTTCGAAAGCTTTCTTT.

This clonotype was seen only a few times. The chain carries TRBV7-9 and TRBJ2-7; possibly TRBD1 for D (6 bases). The V and J ends lost 4 bases and 0 bases respectively, with 22 bases between them. Germline lookup yields CDR1 SEHNR and CDR2 FQNEAQ (reference sequence). The CDR3 runs 18 residues. The CDR3 DNA is TGTGCCAGCAGCTCCTCCAGGACAGATATACCACGCTCCTACGAGCAGTACTTC. Residues: CASSSSRTDIPRSYEQYF.

This clonotype was seen ten or more times. The gene calls are TRBV9 and TRBJ2-3; D is perhaps TRBD2 (5 bases). The length of the CDR3 is 16 residues. Germline CDR1 is SGDLS and CDR2 is YYNGEE. V was shortened by 3 bases and J by 2 bases, with 16 bases between the two germline ends. Written as DNA, the CDR3 is TGTGCCAGCAGCGCGAGAGGGTTCCTTCACACAGATACGCAGTATTTT. Translation: CASSARGFLHTDTQYF.

For this clonotype: This may arise from a read error, as a much more abundant clone is one base away. The chain uses TRBV9 and TRBJ1-1; 8 bases fit TRBD1. The CDR3 extends over 13 amino acids. Germline lookup yields CDR1 SGDLS and CDR2 YYNGEE. The chain's CDR3 is CASSVTGGTEALF. In DNA, the CDR3 is TGTGCCAGCAGCGTCACAGGGGGTACTGAAGCTCTCTTT.

This clonotype has more than one count but fewer than ten. This rearrangement joins TRBV7-9 to TRBJ2-6, with D perhaps matching TRBD1 (5 bases). The CDR3 loop spans 12 amino acids. Looked up from germline, CDR1 is SEHNR and CDR2 is FQNEAQ (reference sequence). Written as DNA, the CDR3 is TGTTCGGCAGGGTCTGGGGCCAACGTCCTGACTTTC. Protein sequence: CSAGSGANVLTF.

J is TRBJ2-3 and V is TRBV6-2 or TRBV6-3; D might be TRBD1 (6 bases). V was pared by 3 bases and J by 2 bases, with 12 bases between. Germline CDR1 and CDR2: MNHEY and SVGEGT. The CDR3 length is 15 residues. DNA of the CDR3: TGTGCCAGCAGTTATAACAGGGCCTCCACAGATACGCAGTATTTT. Its translation: CASSYNRASTDTQYF.

This clonotype appeared a few times. The V gene is TRBV29-1, the J gene TRBJ2-1; 10 positions agree with TRBD1. The CDR3 contains 12 residues. The V segment lost 7 bases and the J segment 6 bases; nucleotides outside the gene matches: 3. The germline CDR1 and CDR2 sequences are SQVTM and ANQGSEA. The CDR3 DNA reads as TGCAGCGAGGGACAGGGGTTCAATGAGCAGTTCTTC. It is translated as CSEGQGFNEQFF.